The source of this TCR beta chain is a study of molecular identifiers for immune sequencing clone quantification. Libraries of bulk TCR were made by previously described methods (with listed TCR primers). A single record per CDR3 protein comes from TCRdb applying MiXCR to the PCR reads. The sample lists around 480,000 distinct CDR3 sequences; roughly 23% were seen once. V lost 3 bases, J lost 3 bases, and 5 bases lay in between. Germline CDR1 SQVTM, CDR2 ANQGSEA. The CDR3 loop spans 11 amino acids. This clonotype was counted ten times or more. Its antigen remains unknown. Study-wide findings and caveats: More than 97% of effector molecules, versus under 1% of naive-cell molecules, belonged to clones above 20 RNA copies. Investigators reportedly could detect spiked Jurkat TCR RNA from one cell among approximately 1 million naive cells.

Source material for naive CD8 libraries was roughly 19,000 to 1,000,000 sorted cells, with 10%, 30% or 50% RNA. This sequence was found in a human donor in good health. Some libraries in this study had Jurkat cell RNA spiked in. The chain uses TRBV29-1 and TRBJ1-1; D is unclear. The sequencing input was naive CD8+ T cells from blood, with Jurkat cell RNA spiked in. The subset was: FACS-sorted CD8+CD4-CCR7+CD45RA+ naive T cells. In DNA form, the CDR3 reads TGCAGCGTTGATATAGACACTGAAGCTTTCTTT. It yields the protein CSVDIDTEAFF.